This entry concerns a single T cell receptor beta chain. Its specificity is not known. Multiplex touch-down PCR with TRB-A/B primers amplified rearranged V-D-J TRB sequences. A single record per CDR3 protein comes from TCRdb applying MiXCR to the multiplex PCR reads. Here the sample spans 15,000 or so distinct CDR3 sequences, 21% being singletons. The CDR3 length is 16 residues. In germline, CDR1 is GTSNPN, CDR2 SVGIG (reference sequence). V lost 5 bases and J lost 0; bases outside the gene matches: 7. The data stem from a study of T cell repertoires in aging, cancer and after chemotherapy. Study observations and caveats: Age-matched healthy donors had significantly more diverse, less clonal blood TCR repertoires than untreated cancer patients. Median generation probability rose over the chemotherapy interval in each cancer cohort, suggesting rebound thymic output.

Amplification of TCR beta used genomic DNA extracted from peripheral blood. The TCR was taken from a human donor in good health. What was sequenced was blood. The genes are TRBV30 and TRBJ2-2; 9 bases are a match to TRBD2. CDR3 DNA sequence: TGTGCCTGGCGGACGCGGGGGGGCCCGAACACCGGGGAGCTGTTTTTT. Its translation: CAWRTRGGPNTGELFF.